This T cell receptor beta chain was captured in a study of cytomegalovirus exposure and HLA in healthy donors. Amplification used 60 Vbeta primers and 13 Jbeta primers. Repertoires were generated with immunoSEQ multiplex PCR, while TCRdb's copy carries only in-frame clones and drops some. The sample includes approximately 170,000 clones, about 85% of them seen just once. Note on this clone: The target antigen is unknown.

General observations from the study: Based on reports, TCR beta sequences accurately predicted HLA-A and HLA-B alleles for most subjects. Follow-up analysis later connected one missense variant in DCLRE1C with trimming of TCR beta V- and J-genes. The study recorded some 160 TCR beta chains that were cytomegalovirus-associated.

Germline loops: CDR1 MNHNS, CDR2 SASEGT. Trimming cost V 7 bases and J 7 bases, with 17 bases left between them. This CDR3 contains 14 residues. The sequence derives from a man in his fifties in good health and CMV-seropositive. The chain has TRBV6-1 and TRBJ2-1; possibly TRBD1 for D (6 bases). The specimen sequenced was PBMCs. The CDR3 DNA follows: TGTGCCAGCAAGCGACAGGTGGTCCCTAATGAGCAGTTCTTC. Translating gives CASKRQVVPNEQFF.